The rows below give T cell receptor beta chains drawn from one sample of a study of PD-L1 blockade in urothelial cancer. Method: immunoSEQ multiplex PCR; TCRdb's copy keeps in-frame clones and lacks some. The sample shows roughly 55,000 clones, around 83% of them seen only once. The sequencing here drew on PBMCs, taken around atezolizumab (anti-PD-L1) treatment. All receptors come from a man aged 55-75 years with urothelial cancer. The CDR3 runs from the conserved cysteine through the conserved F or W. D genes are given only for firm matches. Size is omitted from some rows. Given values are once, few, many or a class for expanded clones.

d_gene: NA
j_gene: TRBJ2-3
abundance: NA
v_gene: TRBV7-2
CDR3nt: TGTGCCAGCAGCTTAGTCGGTGGGGGGACAGATACGCAGTATTTT
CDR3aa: CASSLVGGGTDTQYF

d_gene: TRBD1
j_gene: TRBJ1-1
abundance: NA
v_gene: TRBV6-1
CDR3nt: TGTGCCAGCAGAGATCAGGACAGGGTGAACACTGAAGCTTTCTTT
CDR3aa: CASRDQDRVNTEAFF

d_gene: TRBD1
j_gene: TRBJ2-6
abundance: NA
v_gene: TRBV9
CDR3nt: TGTGCCAGCAGCGTGAAAGGGACAGGGACTGGGGCCAACGTCCTGACTTTC
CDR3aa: CASSVKGTGTGANVLTF

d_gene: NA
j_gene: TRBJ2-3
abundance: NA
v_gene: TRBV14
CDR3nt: TGTGCCAGCAGCGCAGGAGGGTATACGCAGTATTTT
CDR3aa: CASSAGGYTQYF

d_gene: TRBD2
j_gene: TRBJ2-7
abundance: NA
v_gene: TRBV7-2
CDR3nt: TGTGCCAGCAGCTTAGTTTGGGCTAGCGGGGGGGGTTCCTACGAGCAGTACTTC
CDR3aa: CASSLVWASGGGSYEQYF

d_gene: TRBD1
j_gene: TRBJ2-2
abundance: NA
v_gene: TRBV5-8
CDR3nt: TGTGCCAGCAGCTTGGTGGACAGGGAGGTGTTCACCGGGGAGCTGTTTTTT
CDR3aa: CASSLVDREVFTGELFF

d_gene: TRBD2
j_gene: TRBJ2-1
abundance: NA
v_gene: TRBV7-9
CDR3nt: TGTGCCAGCAGCTTTCCTCTAGCGGGGGACCCCCATGAGCAGTTCTTC
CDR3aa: CASSFPLAGDPHEQFF

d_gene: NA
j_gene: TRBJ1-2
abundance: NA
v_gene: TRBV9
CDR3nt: TGTGCCAGCAGCGTAGTAGGCGGGGGCTACACCTTC
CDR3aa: CASSVVGGGYTF

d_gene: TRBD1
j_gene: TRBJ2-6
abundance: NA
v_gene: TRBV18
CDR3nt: TGTGCCAGCTCACCAAGGGACAGGGCTAGCTCTGGGGCCAACGTCCTGACTTTC
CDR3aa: CASSPRDRASSGANVLTF

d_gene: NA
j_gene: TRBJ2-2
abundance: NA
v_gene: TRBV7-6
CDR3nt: TGTGCCAGCAGCTTACGAGGGGGGGGGAACACCGGGGAGCTGTTTTTT
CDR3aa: CASSLRGGGNTGELFF

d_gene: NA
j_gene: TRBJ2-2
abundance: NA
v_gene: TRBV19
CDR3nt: TGTGCCAGTAGTATTAGGTTGGCAGGGGATAACACCGGGGAGCTGTTTTTT
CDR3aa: CASSIRLAGDNTGELFF

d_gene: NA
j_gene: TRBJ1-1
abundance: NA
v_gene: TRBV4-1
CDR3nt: TGCGCCAGCAGTCAAGGCGGCAGAGGAATCACTGAAGCTTTCTTT
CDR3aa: CASSQGGRGITEAFF

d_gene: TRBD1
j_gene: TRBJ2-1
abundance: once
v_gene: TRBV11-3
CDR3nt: TGTGCCAGCAGCTCCCGACAGGGCTCCTACAATGAGCAGTTCTTC
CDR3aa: CASSSRQGSYNEQFF

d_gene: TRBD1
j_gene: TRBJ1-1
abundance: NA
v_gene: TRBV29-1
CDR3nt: TGCAGCGTTGAAGTTAACCAGGGGGCGGAAGCTTTCTTT
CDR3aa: CSVEVNQGAEAFF

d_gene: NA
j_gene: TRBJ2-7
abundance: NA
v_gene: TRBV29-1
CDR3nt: TGCAGCGTTGTCTATACAGGTCGGAATTACGAGCAGTACTTC
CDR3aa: CSVVYTGRNYEQYF

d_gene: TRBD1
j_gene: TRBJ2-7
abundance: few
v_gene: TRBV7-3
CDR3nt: TGTGCCAGCAGCTTAGGACAGGGATTCGGCTACGAGCAGTACTTC
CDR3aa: CASSLGQGFGYEQYF

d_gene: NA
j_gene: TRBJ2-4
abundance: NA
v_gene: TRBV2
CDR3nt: TGTGCCAGCAGTGGCCACTACGCGGGGAGTGGTAACATTCAGTACTTC
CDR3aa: CASSGHYAGSGNIQYF

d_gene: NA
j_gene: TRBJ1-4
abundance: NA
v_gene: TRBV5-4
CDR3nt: TGTGCCAGCAGCTTGGGGCAGGGCAATGAAAAACTGTTTTTT
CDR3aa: CASSLGQGNEKLFF

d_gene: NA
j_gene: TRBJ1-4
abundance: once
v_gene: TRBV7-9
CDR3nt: TGTGCCAGCAGCTTACTTCGGAGGGATGGGGAAAAACTGTTTTTT
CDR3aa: CASSLLRRDGEKLFF

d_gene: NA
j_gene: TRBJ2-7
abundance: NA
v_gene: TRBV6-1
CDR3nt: TGTGCCAGCAGTGAAGGGGCTAGCGTGACCTACGAGCAGTACTTC
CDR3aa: CASSEGASVTYEQYF

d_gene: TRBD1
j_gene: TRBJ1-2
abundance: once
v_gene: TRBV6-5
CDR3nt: TGTGCCAGCAGCCGCGGGACAGAAAGGAACTATGGCTACACCTTC
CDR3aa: CASSRGTERNYGYTF

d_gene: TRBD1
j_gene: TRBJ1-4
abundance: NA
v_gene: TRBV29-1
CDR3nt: TGCAGCGTTCAAGAGTTTGGGACAGCTAATGAAAAACTGTTTTTT
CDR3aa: CSVQEFGTANEKLFF

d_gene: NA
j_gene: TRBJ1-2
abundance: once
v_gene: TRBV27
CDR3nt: TGTGCCAGCAGTTTTGGGGCAGCTTATGGCTACACCTTC
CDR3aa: CASSFGAAYGYTF

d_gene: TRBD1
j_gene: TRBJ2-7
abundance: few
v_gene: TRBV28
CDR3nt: TGTGCCAGCAGCTCTAGAGGGGAAGACAGGGGCTACGAGCAGTACTTC
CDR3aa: CASSSRGEDRGYEQYF

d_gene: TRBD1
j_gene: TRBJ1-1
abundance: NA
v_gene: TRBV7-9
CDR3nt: TGTGCCAGCAGCTCAGACAGGGGAAGTTTCACTGAAGCTTTCTTT
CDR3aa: CASSSDRGSFTEAFF

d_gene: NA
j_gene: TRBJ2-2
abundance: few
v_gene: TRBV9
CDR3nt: TGTGCCAGCACCCCGGGACACCGAACCGGGGAGCTGTTTTTT
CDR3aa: CASTPGHRTGELFF

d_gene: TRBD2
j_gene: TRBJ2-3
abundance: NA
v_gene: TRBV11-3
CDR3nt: TGTGCCAGCAGCTTAATAGCGGGGGGCACAGATACGCAGTATTTT
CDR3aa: CASSLIAGGTDTQYF

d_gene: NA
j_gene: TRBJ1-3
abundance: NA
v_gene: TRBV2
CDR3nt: TGTGCCAGCAGTGTTCTGGGGAGCTCTGGAAACACCATATATTTT
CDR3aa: CASSVLGSSGNTIYF

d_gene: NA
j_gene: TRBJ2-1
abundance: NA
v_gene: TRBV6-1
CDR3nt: TGTGCCAGCACTATTATGGGAGCGGGCAATGAGCAGTTCTTC
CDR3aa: CASTIMGAGNEQFF

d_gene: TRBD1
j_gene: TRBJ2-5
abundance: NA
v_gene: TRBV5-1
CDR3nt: TGCGCCAGCAGCTTGGTGGGGACAGGGCCGAAAGAGACCCAGTACTTC
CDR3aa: CASSLVGTGPKETQYF

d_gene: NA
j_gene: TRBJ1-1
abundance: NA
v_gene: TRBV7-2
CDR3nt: TGTGCCAGCAGCTTAGGGGCAAGTGGTTTAGCTTTCTTT
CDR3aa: CASSLGASGLAFF

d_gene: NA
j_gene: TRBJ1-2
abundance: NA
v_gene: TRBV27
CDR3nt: TGTGCCAGCAGGGGGGACATCTATGGCTACACCTTC
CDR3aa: CASRGDIYGYTF

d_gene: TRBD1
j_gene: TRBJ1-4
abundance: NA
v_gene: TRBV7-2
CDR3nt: TGTGCCAGCAGCTTAGAAGGGCGCCAGGGGGCAGAAAAACTGTTTTTT
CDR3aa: CASSLEGRQGAEKLFF